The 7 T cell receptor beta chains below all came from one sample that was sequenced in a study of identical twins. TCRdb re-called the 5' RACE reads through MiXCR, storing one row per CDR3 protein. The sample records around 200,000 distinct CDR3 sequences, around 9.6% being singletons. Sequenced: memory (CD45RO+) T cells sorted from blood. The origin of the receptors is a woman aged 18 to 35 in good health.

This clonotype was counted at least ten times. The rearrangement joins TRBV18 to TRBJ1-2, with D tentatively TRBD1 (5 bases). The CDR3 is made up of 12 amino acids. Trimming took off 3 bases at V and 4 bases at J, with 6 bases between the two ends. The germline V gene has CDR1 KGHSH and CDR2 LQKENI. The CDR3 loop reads CASSPRGYGYTF. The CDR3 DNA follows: TGTGCCAGCTCACCGAGGGGCTATGGCTACACCTTC.

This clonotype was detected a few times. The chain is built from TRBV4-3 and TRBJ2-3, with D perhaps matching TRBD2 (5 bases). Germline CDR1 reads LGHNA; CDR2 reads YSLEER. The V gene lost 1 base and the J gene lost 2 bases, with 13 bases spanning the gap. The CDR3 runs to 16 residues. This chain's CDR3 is CASSQAFGGTTDTQYF. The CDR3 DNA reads TGCGCCAGCAGCCAAGCCTTTGGAGGAACCACAGATACGCAGTATTTT.

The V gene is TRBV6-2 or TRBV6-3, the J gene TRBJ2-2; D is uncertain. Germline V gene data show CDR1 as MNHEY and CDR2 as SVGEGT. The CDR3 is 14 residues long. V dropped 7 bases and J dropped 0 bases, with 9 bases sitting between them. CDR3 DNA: TGTGCCAGCACGGTTTCGGCGAACACCGGGGAGCTGTTTTTT. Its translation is CASTVSANTGELFF.

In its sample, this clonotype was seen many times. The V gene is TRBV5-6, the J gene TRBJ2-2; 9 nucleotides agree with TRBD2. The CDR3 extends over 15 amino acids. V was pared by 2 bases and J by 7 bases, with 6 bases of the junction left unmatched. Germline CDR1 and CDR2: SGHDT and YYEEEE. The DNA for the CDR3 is TGTGCCAGCAGCTTCTCGGGACTAGCTGGCGGGGAGCTGTTTTTT. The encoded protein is CASSFSGLAGGELFF.

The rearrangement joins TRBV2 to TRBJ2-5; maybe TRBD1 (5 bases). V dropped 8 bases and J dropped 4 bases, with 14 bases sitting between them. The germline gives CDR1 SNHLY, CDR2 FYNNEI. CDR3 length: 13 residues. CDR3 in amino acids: CASGIYQGETQYF. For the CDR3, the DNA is TGTGCCAGCGGGATCTACCAGGGAGAGACCCAGTACTTC.

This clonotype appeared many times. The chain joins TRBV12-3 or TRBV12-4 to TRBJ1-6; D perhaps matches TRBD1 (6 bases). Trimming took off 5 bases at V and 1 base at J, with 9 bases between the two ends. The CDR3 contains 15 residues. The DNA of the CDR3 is TGTGCCAGCAGTGCTAGGGGGTCCTATAATTCACCCCTCCACTTT. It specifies CASSARGSYNSPLHF.

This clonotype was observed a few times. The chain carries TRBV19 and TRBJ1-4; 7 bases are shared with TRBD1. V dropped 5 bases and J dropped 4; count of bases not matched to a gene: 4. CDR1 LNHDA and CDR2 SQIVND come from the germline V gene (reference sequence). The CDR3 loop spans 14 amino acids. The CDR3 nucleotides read TGTGCCAGTAGTGTACAGGGGATTAATGAAAAACTGTTTTTT. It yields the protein CASSVQGINEKLFF. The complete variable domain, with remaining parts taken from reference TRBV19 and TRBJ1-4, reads DGGITQSPKYLFRKEGQNVTLSCEQNLNHDAMYWYRQDPGQGLRLIYYSQIVNDFQKGDIAEGYSVSREKKESFPLTVTSAQKNPTAFYLCASSVQGINEKLFFGSGTQLSVL.